This T cell receptor (beta chain) was captured by sequencing in a study of T cell repertoires in cytomegalovirus infection. TCRdb passed the reads through MiXCR, listing each CDR3 protein once. Seen here are 900,000 to 950,000 distinct CDR3 sequences, 31% observed once, and the top ten hold about 14%. The CDR3 spans 17 residues. Looked up from germline, CDR1 is SGHAT and CDR2 is FQNNGV. Trimming at V came to 2 bases and at J to 1 base, leaving 7 bases not matched to a gene. In this sample, this clonotype turned up a few times. Its antigen is currently unknown. Material: cultured CD8+ T cells from PBMCs, obtained from culture after CMV antigen stimulation. V is TRBV11-2 and J is TRBJ2-2, with TRBD2 matching over 7 bases. This clonotype was sampled from a human donor in good health (CMV status not recorded). Some clones in this sample may be carry-over from other donors' samples. The chain's CDR3 is CASSLSPQRGNTGELFF. DNA for the CDR3: TGTGCCAGCAGCTTATCCCCCCAGCGGGGGAACACCGGGGAGCTGTTTTTT.